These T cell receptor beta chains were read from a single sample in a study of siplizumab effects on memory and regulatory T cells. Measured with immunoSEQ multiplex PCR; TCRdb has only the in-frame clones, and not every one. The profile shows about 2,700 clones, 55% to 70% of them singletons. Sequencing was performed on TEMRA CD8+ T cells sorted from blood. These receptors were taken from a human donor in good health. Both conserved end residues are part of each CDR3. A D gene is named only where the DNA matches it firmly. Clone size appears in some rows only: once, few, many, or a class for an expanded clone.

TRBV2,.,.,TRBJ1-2,TGTGCCAAGGGGCTGACTTGGGCTCGGGGCTACACCTTC,CAKGLTWARGYTF
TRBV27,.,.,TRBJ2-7,TGTGCCAGCAGTTTACAGGCATCACTGAGGAACGAGCAGTACTTC,CASSLQASLRNEQYF
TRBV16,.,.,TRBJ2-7,TGTGCCAGCATGGGTACCCTCGGGGAGCAGTACTTC,CASMGTLGEQYF
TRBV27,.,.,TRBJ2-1,TGTGCCAGCAGTTCCGACTCATACAATGAGCAGTTCTTC,CASSSDSYNEQFF
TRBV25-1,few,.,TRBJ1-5,TGTGCCAGCAGCCCGAGAGGCAGCGCAGATCAGCCCCAGCATTTT,CASSPRGSADQPQHF
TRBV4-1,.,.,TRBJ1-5,TGCGCCAGCAGCCTAGGACTGGGTGATCAGCCCCAGCATTTT,CASSLGLGDQPQHF
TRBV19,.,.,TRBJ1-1,TGTGCCAGTAGTATTATGAGGAGGGGGAACACTGAAGCTTTCTTT,CASSIMRRGNTEAFF
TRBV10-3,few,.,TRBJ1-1,TGTGCCATCAGTGAGTGGATCGGTAGCATGAACACTGAAGCTTTCTTT,CAISEWIGSMNTEAFF
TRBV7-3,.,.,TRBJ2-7,TGTGCCAGCAGCTACACTACAAGTTACGAGCAGTACTTC,CASSYTTSYEQYF
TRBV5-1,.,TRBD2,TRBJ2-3,TGCGCCAGCAGCTTGAAATTAGCGGGCCCCCGAGATCCGCAGTATTTT,CASSLKLAGPRDPQYF
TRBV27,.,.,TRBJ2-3,TGTGCCAGCAGTTACTCAGGGGAAGATACGCAGTATTTT,CASSYSGEDTQYF
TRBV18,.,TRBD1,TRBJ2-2,TGTGCCAGCTTTCTAGGGGGCCCGGTGGTGGATGCCGGGGAGCTGTTTTTT,CASFLGGPVVDAGELFF
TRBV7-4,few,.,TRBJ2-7,TGTGCCAGCAGCCTCTCACCCGGTGGAGGAGGGCACGAGCAGTACTTC,CASSLSPGGGGHEQYF
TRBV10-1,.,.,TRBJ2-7,TGCGCCAGCAGTGACGCCCCAGACAGAGGACCCTACGAGCAGTACTTC,CASSDAPDRGPYEQYF
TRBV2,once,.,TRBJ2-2,TGTGCCAGCAGTGTACCAAGCCGGGACATTTACACCGGGGAGCTGTTTTTT,CASSVPSRDIYTGELFF
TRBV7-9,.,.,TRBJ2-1,TGTGCCAGCAGCCAAGACCAACTAAGCTCCTACAATGAGCAGTTCTTC,CASSQDQLSSYNEQFF
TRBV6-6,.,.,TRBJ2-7,TGTGCCAGCAGTTACACCCACGAGCAGTACTTC,CASSYTHEQYF
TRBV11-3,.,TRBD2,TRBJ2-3,TGTGCCAGCAGCTTCGGGACTAGCGCCACAGATACGCAGTATTTT,CASSFGTSATDTQYF
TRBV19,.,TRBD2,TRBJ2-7,TGTGCCAGTAGTATAGCGGCGGGAGGGTTCGAGCAGTACTTC,CASSIAAGGFEQYF
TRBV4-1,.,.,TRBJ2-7,TGCGCCAGCAGCCAAGATCGGCGGGGCTCCTACGAGCAGTACTTC,CASSQDRRGSYEQYF
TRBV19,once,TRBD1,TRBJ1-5,TGTGCCAGTGACCCAAACAGGGGCCCTCATCAGCCCCAGCATTTT,CASDPNRGPHQPQHF
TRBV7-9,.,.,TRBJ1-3,TGTGCCAGCAGCTTACTTTTCTCTGGAAACACCATATATTTT,CASSLLFSGNTIYF
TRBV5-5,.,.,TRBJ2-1,TGTGCCAGCAGCTGGGCCGGGACACGCTGGAATGAGCAGTTCTTC,CASSWAGTRWNEQFF
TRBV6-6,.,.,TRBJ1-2,TGTGCCAGCAGTAAATGGGGGGGGATGAGCGACTATGGCTACACCTTC,CASSKWGGMSDYGYTF
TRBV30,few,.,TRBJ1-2,TGTGCCTGGAGTGCCTGGACAGCTAGCTATGGCTACACCTTC,CAWSAWTASYGYTF
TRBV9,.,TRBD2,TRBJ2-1,TGTGCCAGCAGCGTAGCCCCCCCGCTAGCGGGAGAGAGGTCCTACAATGAGCAGTTCTTC,CASSVAPPLAGERSYNEQFF
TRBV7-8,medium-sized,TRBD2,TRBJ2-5,TGTGCCAGCAGCACCCCTAGCGGGGGGGCCGGAGAGACCCAGTACTTC,CASSTPSGGAGETQYF
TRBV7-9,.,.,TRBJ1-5,TGTGCCAGCAGCGTAAGCGGGTGGTTTTTGAGCAATCAGCCCCAGCATTTT,CASSVSGWFLSNQPQHF
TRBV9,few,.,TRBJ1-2,TGTGCCAGCAGGGATTGGACTGACTATGGCTACACCTTC,CASRDWTDYGYTF
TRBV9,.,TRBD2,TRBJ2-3,TGTGCCAGCAGCGTAGAGGATAGCGGGGCTTTGACAGATACGCAGTATTTT,CASSVEDSGALTDTQYF
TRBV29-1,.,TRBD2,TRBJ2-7,TGCAGCACCCTGGCGGGGGGGGAACACGAGCAGTACTTC,CSTLAGGEHEQYF
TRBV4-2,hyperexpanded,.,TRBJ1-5,TGTGCCAGCAGCCAAGTTAGCGGGGGAAACAATCAGCCCCAGCATTTT,CASSQVSGGNNQPQHF
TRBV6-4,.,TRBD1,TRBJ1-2,TGTGCCAGCAGTTACGGGCAGGGGGCCGGCTATGGCTACACCTTC,CASSYGQGAGYGYTF
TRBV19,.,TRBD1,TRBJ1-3,TGTGCCAGTAGTATTTTCACAGGGGCGAGCTCTGGAAACACCATATATTTT,CASSIFTGASSGNTIYF
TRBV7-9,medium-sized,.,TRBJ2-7,TGTGCCAGCAGCCAGGGGATTCGGGGGCGATCCTACGAGCAGTACTTC,CASSQGIRGRSYEQYF
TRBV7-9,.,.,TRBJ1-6,TGTGCCAGCAGCCCGGCCCATGTAACAAGTAAGACGTATAATTCACCCCTCCACTTT,CASSPAHVTSKTYNSPLHF
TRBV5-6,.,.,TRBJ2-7,TGTGCCAGCAGCTTGTTCCCGGGACATATCTACGAGCAGTACTTC,CASSLFPGHIYEQYF
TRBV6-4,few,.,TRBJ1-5,TGTGCCATCAGTGCCTCTTTTCTCGGTAGCAATCAGCCCCAGCATTTT,CAISASFLGSNQPQHF
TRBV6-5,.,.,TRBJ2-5,TGTGCCAGCAGTTACCGGGGACGGGAGACCCAGTACTTC,CASSYRGRETQYF
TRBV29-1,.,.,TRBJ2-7,TGCAGCGTTGAAGAGGATTCGTATTCCTACGAGCAGTACTTC,CSVEEDSYSYEQYF
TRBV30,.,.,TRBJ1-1,TGTGCCTGGAGGGGTGACAGGAACACTGAAGCTTTCTTT,CAWRGDRNTEAFF
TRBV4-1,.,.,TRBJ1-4,TGCGCCAGCAGCCGCCTACCCGGGACTGTTGCAACTAATGAAAAACTGTTTTTT,CASSRLPGTVATNEKLFF
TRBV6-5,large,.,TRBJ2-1,TGTGCCAGCAGTTCCGACTCATACAATGAGCAGTTCTTC,CASSSDSYNEQFF
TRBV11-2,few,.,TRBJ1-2,TGTGCCAGCAGCTTATGGGGTGGCTACACCTTC,CASSLWGGYTF
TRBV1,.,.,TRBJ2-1,TGCACCAGCAGCCACGCCGGGACAGTCATGAAGTACAATGAGCAGTTCTTC,CTSSHAGTVMKYNEQFF
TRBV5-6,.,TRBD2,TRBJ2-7,TGTGCCAGCAGCTTGGACCCGGGAGGCTACGAGCAGTACTTC,CASSLDPGGYEQYF